The 16 T cell receptor beta chains presented below share a single source sample, sequenced in a study of a mutant IDH1 vaccine in newly diagnosed glioma. The assay was immunoSEQ multiplex PCR, and TCRdb's table has in-frame clones only and misses some. Of around 92,000 clones in the sample, over 85% are singletons; the top ten hold roughly 0.58%. The sample's time point: baseline, week 1 (first vaccination visit). This sample's treatment: pre-vaccination baseline after standard-of-care therapy. The material was PBMCs, obtained from a glioma patient treated with radiotherapy, temozolomide or both. The receptors come from a woman aged 45-65 years with glioma.

This sequence joins TRBV5-4 and TRBJ2-5, with 8 bases matching TRBD1. After removal of 2 bases from V and 3 bases from J, the junction contained 3 bases not matched to a gene. Germline CDR1 SGHNT, CDR2 YYREEE (reference sequence). The length of the CDR3 is 14 residues. The CDR3 region is CASSFKDREETQYF. The CDR3 DNA reads as TGTGCCAGCAGCTTCAAGGACAGGGAAGAGACCCAGTACTTC.

V and J are TRBV4-1 and TRBJ2-7, with D perhaps matching TRBD2 (6 bases). Germline-derived CDR1 and CDR2 are MGHRA and YSYEKL. This CDR3 has 17 residues. V was trimmed by 0 bases and J by 4 bases, leaving 19 bases between them. The CDR3 spells CASSQDRSGGLRYEQYF. The CDR3 DNA reads TGCGCCAGCAGCCAAGATCGAAGCGGAGGACTACGTTACGAGCAGTACTTC.

V and J are TRBV28 and TRBJ1-6, with 7 bases fitting TRBD1. Looked up from germline, CDR1 is MDHEN and CDR2 is SYDVKM. This CDR3 has 13 amino acids. The trim removed 5 bases at V and 9 bases at J, leaving 4 bases unmatched. CDR3 protein: CASSPTGVSPLHF. Written as DNA, the CDR3 is TGTGCCAGCAGTCCAACAGGGGTTTCACCCCTCCACTTT. Filled out from reference TRBV28 and TRBJ1-6, the complete variable domain reads DVKVTQSSRYLVKRTGEKVFLECVQDMDHENMFWYRQDPGLGLRLIYFSYDVKMKEKGDIPEGYSVSREKKERFSLILESASTNQTSMYLCASSPTGVSPLHFGNGTRLTVT.

The chain carries TRBV23-1 and TRBJ2-5; tentative D call: TRBD1 (7 bases). TRBV23-1 belongs to the ORF category, with a function that is uncertain. V was trimmed by 4 bases and J by 0 bases, leaving 15 bases between them. The CDR3 sequence is 16 residues long. CDR3 nucleotides: TGCGCCAGCAGTCGTCCCTCAGGGGGGTACCAAGAGACCCAGTACTTC. The encoded protein is CASSRPSGGYQETQYF.

The V call is TRBV5-6, the J call TRBJ2-7; TRBD1 or TRBD2 may be the D gene (6 bases each). Germline V CDR1 and CDR2: SGHDT, YYEEEE. With 4 bases removed from V and 6 bases from J, the gap between germline ends came to 20 bases. This CDR3 is 15 amino acids long. Here the CDR3 DNA reads TGTGCCAGCAGCCTACCCCCGGGGGCGCCCCGCGAGCAGTACTTC. It specifies CASSLPPGAPREQYF.

The V and J genes are TRBV29-1 and TRBJ2-7; 7 nucleotides line up with TRBD2. This CDR3 has 16 amino acids. J was trimmed by 0 bases and V by 5 bases; bases with no gene match: 13. Germline loops: CDR1 SQVTM, CDR2 ANQGSEA. Here the CDR3 reads CSVLRLRGSGSYEQYF. The CDR3 DNA sequence: TGCAGCGTTTTGAGGTTACGCGGGAGCGGCTCCTACGAGCAGTACTTC.

The V call is TRBV7-6, the J call TRBJ2-5, with TRBD1 matching over 10 bases. The J call may be wrong; the DNA end is better matched by TRBJ2-7. The CDR3 has 14 residues. The germline V gene has CDR1 SGHVS and CDR2 FNYEAQ. The CDR3 reads CASSSRTGGYEQYF. The DNA of the CDR3 is TGTGCCAGCAGCTCCCGGACAGGGGGTTACGAGCAGTACTTC.

The chain joins TRBV10-3 to TRBJ1-2; D is undetermined. Trimming removed 4 bases at V and 3 bases at J, with 9 bases between. Germline V lookup: CDR1 ENHRY, CDR2 SYGVKD. The CDR3 has 13 residues. In DNA, the CDR3 is TGTGCCATCAGTGGGCCTGATGACTATGGCTACACCTTC. As protein: CAISGPDDYGYTF.

V is TRBV18 and J is TRBJ2-1; 8 positions agree with TRBD2. Per the germline V gene, CDR1 is KGHSH and CDR2 is LQKENI. V shed 3 bases and J 2 bases; nucleotides not matched to a gene: 3. The CDR3 totals 15 residues. In nucleotides, the CDR3 is TGTGCCAGCTCACCCCCGGGAGGGACCTACAATGAGCAGTTCTTC. Translated: CASSPPGGTYNEQFF. The whole variable domain, remainder taken from reference TRBV18 and TRBJ2-1, is NAGVMQNPRHLVRRRGQEARLRCSPMKGHSHVYWYRQLPEEGLKFMVYLQKENIIDESGMPKERFSAEFPKEGPSILRIQQVVRGDSAAYFCASSPPGGTYNEQFFGPGTRLTVL.

V and J are TRBV28 and TRBJ1-4; 7 positions match TRBD1. CDR1 is MDHEN, CDR2 SYDVKM, per germline. V was clipped by 6 bases and J by 4 bases; unmatched bases: 11. This CDR3 comprises 16 residues. CDR3 region: CASRNRGSWGNEKLFF. The CDR3 region has the DNA TGTGCCAGCAGGAACAGGGGTAGCTGGGGTAATGAAAAACTGTTTTTT.

The V gene is TRBV5-1, the J gene TRBJ1-4, with D perhaps matching TRBD1 (6 bases). This CDR3 region has 15 residues. Germline V gene sequence: CDR1 SGHRS, CDR2 YFSETQ. V was shortened by 3 bases and J by 3 bases, with 12 bases between the two germline ends. Written as DNA, the CDR3 is TGCGCCAGCAGCTCCACAGGGCCCCCTAATGAAAAACTGTTTTTT. Its protein product is CASSSTGPPNEKLFF.

This chain joins TRBV11-2 and TRBJ2-5; D remains ambiguous. The CDR3 runs to 14 residues. Trimming removed 1 base at V and 5 bases at J, with 11 bases between. CDR1 and CDR2 (germline): SGHAT, FQNNGV. In DNA, the CDR3 is TGTGCCAGCAGCTTAGGGGGTCCCCGGGAGACCCAGTACTTC. Translated: CASSLGGPRETQYF.

The DNA for the CDR3 is TGTGCCAGCAGAGGATGGACAGGGGTGTATGAGCAGTTCTTC. Translating it yields CASRGWTGVYEQFF. The chain carries TRBV27 and TRBJ2-1; 9 nucleotides match TRBD1. The V segment lost 6 bases and the J segment 8 bases; nucleotides outside the gene matches: 8. This CDR3 is built from 14 residues. Germline V gene sequence: CDR1 MNHEY, CDR2 SMNVEV (reference sequence).

The V call is TRBV29-1, the J call TRBJ2-1; 7 nucleotides match TRBD2. The CDR3 is 13 amino acids. The V and J ends lost 6 bases and 2 bases, in that order; junction bases with no gene match: 4. Germline V gene sequence: CDR1 SQVTM, CDR2 ANQGSEA. Written as DNA, the CDR3 is TGCAGCGTGGGGAGGGCCACCTACAATGAGCAGTTCTTC. Translating it yields CSVGRATYNEQFF.

This clone has just one count. This chain uses TRBV6-1 with TRBJ2-5, with D possibly TRBD2 on 5 matching bases. The V and J ends lost 7 bases and 10 bases respectively, with 16 bases between them. Germline V CDR1 and CDR2: MNHNS, SASEGT. This CDR3 comprises 12 residues. The CDR3 sequence: CASTLRDHLQYF. CDR3 sequence (DNA): TGTGCCAGCACCCTCCGGGATCACCTCCAGTACTTC.

This chain connects TRBV10-2 to TRBJ2-3, with 7 bases lining up with TRBD2. V was clipped by 2 bases and J by 1 base; unmatched bases: 0. This CDR3 spans 14 amino acids. Germline CDR1 WSHSY, CDR2 SAAADI. CDR3 nucleotides: TGCGCCAGCAGTGAGGCGGGAGGCACAGATACGCAGTATTTT. As protein: CASSEAGGTDTQYF.